This record looks at one TCR beta chain sequence and its context. Combining a sample-barcoded 5' primer with a J-beta primer mix, a second PCR ran for 7 to 11 cycles. Each CDR3 protein gets one entry after TCRdb re-called the 5' RACE reads with MiXCR. The data show around 710,000 distinct CDR3 sequences, roughly 41% seen once. V shed 5 bases and J 5 bases; nucleotides not matched to a gene: 4. CDR1 ENHRY and CDR2 SYGVKD come from the germline V gene. CDR3 size: 14 residues. This sample was taken from a study of blood T cells in healthy people across ages. Sequenced material: blood. The TCR sequence derives from a woman aged 55-70 years in good health. The chain joins TRBV10-3 to TRBJ1-4; 8 bases map to TRBD1. CDR3 sequence (DNA): TGTGCCATCAGTCGACAGGGGAAAAATGAAAAACTGTTTTTT. Its protein is CAISRQGKNEKLFF.